Reported below is one T cell receptor (beta chain). Symptom resolution, clearance, or two negative PCRs marked the recovered donors of Cohort 3. Here immunoSEQ multiplex PCR was the method, and the copy in TCRdb shows in-frame clones only, minus some. In the table there are about 180,000 clones, roughly 84% of which are singletons. This specimen belongs to a study of blood T cell repertoires in COVID-19. CDR3 length: 19 residues. V was pared by 1 base and J by 0 bases, with 14 bases of the junction left unmatched. The germline V gene encodes CDR1 SGHAT and CDR2 FQNNGV. The TCR was taken from a man aged 50 to 59 who had recovered from COVID-19. V gene TRBV11-2 combines with J gene TRBJ2-7; 8 bases match TRBD2. The sample was PBMCs or T cells enriched from blood (not recorded which). CDR3 amino acids: CASSLGGGGSLTLSYEQYF. The CDR3 DNA sequence: TGTGCCAGCAGCTTAGGTGGCGGGGGGTCCCTAACCCTCTCCTACGAGCAGTACTTC. The variable domain in full, with the rest retrieved from reference TRBV11-2 and TRBJ2-7, is EAGVAQSPRYKIIEKRQSVAFWCNPISGHATLYWYQQILGQGPKLLIQFQNNGVVDDSQLPKDRFSAERLKGVDSTLKIQPAKLEDSAVYLCASSLGGGGSLTLSYEQYFGPGTRLTVT.